This passage covers 10 T cell receptor beta chains from one sample sequenced in a study of radiation and T cells in renal cell carcinoma (dated by TCRdb to the early 2020s). The library relied on the immunoSEQ multiplex PCR assay. Sourced from immuneACCESS, this table was stored by TCRdb with only in-frame sequences that have V and J called. A share of the clones is absent; for the studies checked, an unresolved V gene accounts for under half, and the remainder has no known explanation. The sample profile shows 150,000 or so clones; roughly 80% of them were found once. Around 21% of the sample comes from the top ten. The meaning of the sample's time point label: baseline pretreatment blood. Per the publication, the treatment or condition label means: 15 Gy SBRT to primary tumor, nephrectomy 4 weeks later. Source: blood, taken from a patient whose treatment included radiotherapy and nephrectomy. The source is a woman aged 50 to 60 with renal cell carcinoma.

V is TRBV6-6 and J is TRBJ2-2; 7 bases are a match to TRBD2. Germline V gene sequence: CDR1 MNHNY, CDR2 SVGAGI (reference sequence). CDR3 size: 16 residues. V shed 6 bases, J shed 1 base, and the junction held 8 bases outside the gene matches. DNA for the CDR3: TGTGCCAGCAGCAACGGGCTAGCGGTGAACACCGGGGAGCTGTTTTTT. As protein: CASSNGLAVNTGELFF.

This chain joins TRBV20-1 and TRBJ2-3; D not certain. V was cut by 5 bases and J by 7 bases, with 7 bases left in between. The length of the CDR3 is 10 residues. Germline V gives CDR1 DFQATT, CDR2 SNEGSKA (reference sequence). The CDR3 DNA sequence: TGCAGTGCTGAGACTCATACGCAGTATTTT. Its translation is CSAETHTQYF.

This clone appeared a single time. V and J are TRBV4-2 and TRBJ1-2; 7 bases line up with TRBD1. This CDR3 comprises 15 residues. The V gene end was trimmed by 0 bases and the J gene end by 7 bases; junction bases not matched to a gene: 8. Germline CDR1 reads LGHNA; CDR2 reads YNFKEQ. Written as DNA, the CDR3 is TGTGCCAGCAGCCAAGATCGTACAGGGGAAATTGGCTACACCTTC. Its translation: CASSQDRTGEIGYTF.

This chain links TRBV5-1 with TRBJ1-5, with TRBD1 as a possible D gene (5 bases). This CDR3 spans 14 amino acids. Trimming cost V 0 bases and J 7 bases, with 11 bases left between them. Germline CDR1 and CDR2: SGHRS and YFSETQ. The CDR3 sequence: CASSLGGAGQPQHF. The CDR3 DNA reads TGCGCCAGCAGCTTGGGAGGGGCTGGGCAGCCCCAGCATTTT.

CDR3 residues: CSVEPTGEKDTEAFF. As DNA, the CDR3 is TGCAGCGTTGAACCGACAGGGGAGAAGGACACTGAAGCTTTCTTT. The chain carries TRBV29-1 and TRBJ1-1; TRBD1 matches at 8 bases. Unmatched junction bases numbered 8, after V lost 2 bases and J lost 3 bases. This CDR3 comprises 15 residues. Germline V gene data show CDR1 as SQVTM and CDR2 as ANQGSEA.

The chain recombines TRBV2 with TRBJ1-3, with D unresolved. The CDR3 runs to 14 residues. Trimming took off 4 bases at V and 0 bases at J, with 7 bases between the two ends. Germline CDR1 and CDR2: SNHLY and FYNNEI. In DNA, the CDR3 is TGTGCCAGCAGTGCTTTTAGCTCTGGAAACACCATATATTTT. Its translation: CASSAFSSGNTIYF.

The chain carries TRBV4-1 and TRBJ2-3; TRBD1 aligns across 7 bases. The V gene's germline CDR1 is MGHRA and CDR2 YSYEKL. The ends lost 8 bases at V and 4 bases at J; junction bases unmatched: 6. The CDR3 extends over 13 amino acids. In nucleotides, the CDR3 is TGCGCCAGCTCATTAGGGACAGCAGATACGCAGTATTTT. Protein: CASSLGTADTQYF.

This clone occurred once. The V gene is TRBV18, the J gene TRBJ1-2; TRBD1 aligns across 9 bases. Looked up from germline, CDR1 is KGHSH and CDR2 is LQKENI. J lost 0 bases, V lost 2 bases, and 1 base had no gene match. This CDR3 spans 15 amino acids. CDR3 sequence: CASSPGQGTNYGYTF. The CDR3 DNA follows: TGTGCCAGCTCACCAGGACAGGGGACTAACTATGGCTACACCTTC. The variable domain in full, completed from reference TRBV18 and TRBJ1-2, reads NAGVMQNPRHLVRRRGQEARLRCSPMKGHSHVYWYRQLPEEGLKFMVYLQKENIIDESGMPKERFSAEFPKEGPSILRIQQVVRGDSAAYFCASSPGQGTNYGYTFGSGTRLTVV.

This chain joins TRBV5-4 and TRBJ1-2, with D uncertain. Germline V CDR1 and CDR2: SGHNT, YYREEE (reference sequence). The V end lost 0 bases, the J end lost 3 bases, and 6 bases lay between the germline ends. The CDR3 length is 13 residues. The CDR3 DNA is TGTGCCAGCAGCTTGGCGGGAGACTATGGCTACACCTTC. It translates to CASSLAGDYGYTF.

V is TRBV10-3 and J is TRBJ1-1; 9 bases line up with TRBD1. This CDR3 is built from 13 residues. V was pared by 6 bases and J by 1 base, with 0 bases of the junction left unmatched. Germline loops: CDR1 ENHRY, CDR2 SYGVKD. CDR3 loop: CAIRDRGNTEAFF. CDR3 nucleotide sequence: TGTGCCATCAGGGACAGGGGGAACACTGAAGCTTTCTTT.